The sequence of this T cell receptor (beta chain) was determined in a study of T cell responses to AZD1222 COVID-19 vaccine. General observations from the study: Within unmutated variant regions lay the reported targets of nearly half of spike-specific TCRs. Among the donors, most were white British and more were female, and clonal diversity was possibly underestimated.

Generated by immunoSEQ multiplex PCR, the TCRdb table keeps only in-frame clones and is missing some. This sample has under 150,000 clones, with 92% found just once. A single count supports this clone. Its antigen is unknown. This TCR derives from an adult who received the AZD1222 COVID-19 vaccine. Sequenced here: peripheral blood, sampled 28 days after the second AZD1222 dose.

The CDR3 sequence is CAIWTGDNTGELFF. The CDR3 coding sequence is TGTGCCATATGGACAGGGGATAACACCGGGGAGCTGTTTTTT. V gene TRBV10-3 combines with J gene TRBJ2-2, with TRBD1 matching 9 bases. Trimming cost V 9 bases and J 2 bases; bases outside gene matches: 4. The CDR3 extends over 14 amino acids. From germline, CDR1 is ENHRY and CDR2 SYGVKD.